The entry below gives a single T cell receptor beta chain sequence along with its context. The antigen remains undetermined. Germline and junction disagree at one end, which may indicate a read error. This specimen comes from a study of T cells in Graves' hyperthyroidism and ophthalmopathy. General study points: Before onset, ophthalmopathy was predicted by the model a median around 6 months earlier. Blood also carried most thyroid clonotypes expanded above 0.001. A model built on 13 V-J features separated ophthalmopathy from stable hyperthyroidism.

The germline V gene encodes CDR1 SGHRS and CDR2 YFSETQ. This CDR3 is built from 14 residues. Thyroid ultrasound and orbital computed tomography, with clinical symptoms and serum thyroxine and TRAb, informed diagnoses. Authors of the study amplified TCR beta CDR3 regions from RNA transcripts. TCR CDR3 regions were first amplified by RT-PCR with HTBI primers. From the multiplex PCR reads, TCRdb called clonotypes with MiXCR, one entry per CDR3 protein. The sample has about 770,000 distinct CDR3 sequences, around 20% seen once. The specimen sequenced was blood. The source is a woman between 50 and 59 years old with Graves' hyperthyroidism that later progressed to Graves' ophthalmopathy. V usage is TRBV5-1 and J usage is TRBJ2-2; possible D gene TRBD2, 6 bases. The CDR3 is CASSYPAGTGELLF. The CDR3 coding sequence is TGCGCCAGCAGCTATCCGGCGGGGACCGGGGAGCTGCTTTTT.